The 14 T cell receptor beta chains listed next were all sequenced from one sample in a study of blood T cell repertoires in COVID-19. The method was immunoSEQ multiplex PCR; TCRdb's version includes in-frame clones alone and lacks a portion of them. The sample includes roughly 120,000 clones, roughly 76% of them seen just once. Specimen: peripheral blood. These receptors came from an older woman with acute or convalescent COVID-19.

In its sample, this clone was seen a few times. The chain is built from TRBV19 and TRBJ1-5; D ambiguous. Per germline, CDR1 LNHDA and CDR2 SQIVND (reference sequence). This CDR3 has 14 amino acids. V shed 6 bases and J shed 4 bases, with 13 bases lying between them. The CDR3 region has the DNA TGTGCCAGTAGCCGCAAGACATCTAATCAGCCCCAGCATTTT. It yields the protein CASSRKTSNQPQHF. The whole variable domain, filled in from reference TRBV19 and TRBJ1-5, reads DGGITQSPKYLFRKEGQNVTLSCEQNLNHDAMYWYRQDPGQGLRLIYYSQIVNDFQKGDIAEGYSVSREKKESFPLTVTSAQKNPTAFYLCASSRKTSNQPQHFGDGTRLSIL.

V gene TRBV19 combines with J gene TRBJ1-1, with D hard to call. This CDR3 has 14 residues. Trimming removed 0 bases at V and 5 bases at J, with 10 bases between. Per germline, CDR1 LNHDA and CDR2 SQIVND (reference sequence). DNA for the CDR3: TGTGCCAGTAGTATAGAGGTTGTTCAGACTGAAGCTTTCTTT. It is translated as CASSIEVVQTEAFF.

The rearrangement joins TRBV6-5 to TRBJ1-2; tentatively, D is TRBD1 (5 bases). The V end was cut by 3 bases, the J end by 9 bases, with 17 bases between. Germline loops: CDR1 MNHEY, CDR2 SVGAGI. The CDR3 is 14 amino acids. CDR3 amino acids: CASSYDSHGQSYTF. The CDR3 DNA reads TGTGCCAGCAGTTATGACAGTCATGGGCAGAGCTACACCTTC.

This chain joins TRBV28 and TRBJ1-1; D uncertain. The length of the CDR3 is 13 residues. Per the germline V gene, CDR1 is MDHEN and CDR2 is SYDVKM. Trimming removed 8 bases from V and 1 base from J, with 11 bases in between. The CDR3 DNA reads TGTGCCAGCGTCTCATCGGGGAACACTGAAGCTTTCTTT. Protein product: CASVSSGNTEAFF.

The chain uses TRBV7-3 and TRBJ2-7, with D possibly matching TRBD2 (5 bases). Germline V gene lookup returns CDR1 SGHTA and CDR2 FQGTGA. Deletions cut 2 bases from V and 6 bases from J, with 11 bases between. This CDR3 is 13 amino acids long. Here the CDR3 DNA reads TGTGCCAGCAGCTTATCTTGGCGGGCCGAGCAGTACTTC. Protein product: CASSLSWRAEQYF.

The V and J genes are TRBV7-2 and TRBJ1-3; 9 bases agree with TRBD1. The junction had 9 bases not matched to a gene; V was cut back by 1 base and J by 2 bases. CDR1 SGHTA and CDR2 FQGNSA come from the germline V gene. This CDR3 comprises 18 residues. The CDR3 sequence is CASSLVGTGTVTGNTIYF. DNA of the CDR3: TGTGCCAGCAGCTTAGTAGGGACAGGGACTGTGACTGGAAACACCATATATTTT.

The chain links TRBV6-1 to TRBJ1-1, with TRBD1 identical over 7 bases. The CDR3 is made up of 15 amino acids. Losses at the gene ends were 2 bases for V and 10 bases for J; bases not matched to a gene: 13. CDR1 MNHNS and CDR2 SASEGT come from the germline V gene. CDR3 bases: TGTGCCAGCAGTGAACCAGGGACACAAGGGGGCCCAGCTTTCTTT. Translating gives CASSEPGTQGGPAFF.

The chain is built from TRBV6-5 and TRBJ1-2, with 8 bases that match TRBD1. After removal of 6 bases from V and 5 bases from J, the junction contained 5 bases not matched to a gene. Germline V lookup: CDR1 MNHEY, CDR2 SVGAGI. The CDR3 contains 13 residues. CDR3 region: CASRDTGGYGYTF. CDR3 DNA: TGTGCCAGCAGGGATACAGGGGGATATGGCTACACCTTC.

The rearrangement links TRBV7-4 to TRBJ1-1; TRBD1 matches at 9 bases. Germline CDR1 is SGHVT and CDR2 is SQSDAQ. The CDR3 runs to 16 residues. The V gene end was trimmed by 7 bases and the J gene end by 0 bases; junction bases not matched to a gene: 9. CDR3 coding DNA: TGTGCCAGCACCATTTTGGGACAGGGCATGAACACTGAAGCTTTCTTT. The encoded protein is CASTILGQGMNTEAFF.

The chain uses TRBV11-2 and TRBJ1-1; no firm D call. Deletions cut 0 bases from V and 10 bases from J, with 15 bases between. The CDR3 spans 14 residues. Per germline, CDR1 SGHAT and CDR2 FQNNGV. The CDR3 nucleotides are TGTGCCAGCAGCTTAGATCTGGTCTCAGGAGGAGCTTTCTTT. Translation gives CASSLDLVSGGAFF. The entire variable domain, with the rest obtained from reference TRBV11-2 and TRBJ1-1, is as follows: EAGVAQSPRYKIIEKRQSVAFWCNPISGHATLYWYQQILGQGPKLLIQFQNNGVVDDSQLPKDRFSAERLKGVDSTLKIQPAKLEDSAVYLCASSLDLVSGGAFFGQGTRLTVV.

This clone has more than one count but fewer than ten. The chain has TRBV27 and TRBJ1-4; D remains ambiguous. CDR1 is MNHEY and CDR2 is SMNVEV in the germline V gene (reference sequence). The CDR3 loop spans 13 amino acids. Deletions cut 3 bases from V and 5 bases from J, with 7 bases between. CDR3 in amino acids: CASSFVGNEKLFF. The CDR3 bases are TGTGCCAGCAGTTTTGTCGGGAATGAAAAACTGTTTTTT.

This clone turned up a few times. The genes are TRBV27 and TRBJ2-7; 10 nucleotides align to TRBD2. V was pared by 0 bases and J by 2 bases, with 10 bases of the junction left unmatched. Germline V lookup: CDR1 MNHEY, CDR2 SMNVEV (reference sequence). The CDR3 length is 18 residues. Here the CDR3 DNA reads TGTGCCAGCAGTTTATCGATGAGCGGGGGGGCCCGGGCCTACGAGCAGTACTTC. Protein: CASSLSMSGGARAYEQYF.

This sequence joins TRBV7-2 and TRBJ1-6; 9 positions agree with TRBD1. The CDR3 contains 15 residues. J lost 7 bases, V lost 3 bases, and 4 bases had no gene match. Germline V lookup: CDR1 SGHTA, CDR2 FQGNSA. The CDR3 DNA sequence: TGTGCCAGCAGCTTGAAGGGACAGGGAAATTCACCCCTCCACTTT. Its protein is CASSLKGQGNSPLHF.

CDR3 sequence (DNA): TGCGCCAGCAGATCGCCCGGGAACTCCTACGAGCAGTACTTC. Its protein product is CASRSPGNSYEQYF. The chain uses TRBV5-1 and TRBJ2-7; TRBD2 is a possible D gene (5 bases). The ends were cut back, 5 bases at V and 0 bases at J, with 12 bases in the middle. The germline V gene encodes CDR1 SGHRS and CDR2 YFSETQ. CDR3 length equals 14 residues.